This T cell receptor beta chain was sequenced during a study of CD8 T cells in ankylosing spondylitis. This CDR3 has 16 amino acids. Trimming pared 2 bases from V and 5 bases from J, leaving 18 bases between. Germline values: CDR1 SGHTA, CDR2 FQGNSA. This clonotype was observed a handful of times. Its antigen is still unknown. Each TCR beta library was made by quantitative 5'-RACE that incorporated molecular barcodes. TCRdb recomputed calls from the 5' RACE reads with MiXCR, one row per CDR3 protein. The sample has 700,000 to 1,000,000 distinct CDR3 sequences, roughly 12% seen once. Study findings and constraints: Matched ankylosing spondylitis synovial fluid reportedly showed significant enrichment of disease-linked clones. Ankylosing spondylitis blood seemed to carry a telltale TCR beta motif made of about 8 highly homologous variants.

The sequenced sample consisted of blood, either unsorted or a sorted T cell fraction (not recorded which). The chain employs TRBV7-2 and TRBJ1-2; a possible D gene is TRBD1 (6 bases). The sequence derives from a male donor with ankylosing spondylitis. The CDR3 spells CASSLTGGSFYYGYTF. In DNA form, the CDR3 reads TGTGCCAGCAGCTTAACCGGGGGCTCTTTTTATTATGGCTACACCTTC.